The rows below give T cell receptor beta chains drawn from one sample of a study of CDR3 diversity in severe acne. A single record per CDR3 protein comes from TCRdb applying MiXCR to the PCR reads. The repertoire holds more than 70,000 distinct CDR3 sequences, with about half as singletons. What was sequenced was blood. The receptors here all came from a male donor in good health, serving as a control. CDR3s include the opening cysteine and the closing phenylalanine or tryptophan. A D gene is named only where the DNA matches it firmly. A clone size is listed for some rows: how often the clone was seen (once, few, many), or a class if it is expanded.

abundance	d_gene	v_gene	j_gene	CDR3nt	CDR3aa
-	-	TRBV5-1	TRBJ2-7	TGCGCCAGCAGCCTCGCGAGGTACGAGCGGTACTTC	CASSLARYERYF
-	-	TRBV27	TRBJ2-7	TGTGCCAGCAGTTTAAGGGCAGGGTTTATGATCGAGCAGTACTTC	CASSLRAGFMIEQYF
-	-	TRBV19	TRBJ1-6	TGTGCCAGCACCGGACCTCCCGACGGGCATTCACCCCTCCACTTT	CASTGPPDGHSPLHF
many	-	TRBV6-5	TRBJ2-5	TGTGCCAGCATCAGGGGGGCGGGAGGTTGGGAGACCCAGTACTTC	CASIRGAGGWETQYF
-	-	TRBV15	TRBJ1-1	TGTGCCACCAGCAGATTGCGACTTGAGGGAAACACTGAAGCTTTCTTT	CATSRLRLEGNTEAFF
many	-	TRBV25-1	TRBJ1-1	TGTGCCAGCAGTGGCATTGGGGGCGCCCCTGAAGCTTTCTTT	CASSGIGGAPEAFF
many	-	TRBV7-9	TRBJ2-1	TGTGCCAGCACCCCCCTGTTGCATGAGCAGTTCTTC	CASTPLLHEQFF
-	-	TRBV7-7	TRBJ2-5	TGTGCTAGCAGCTTTAACCCTGACATCGTGTACTTC	CASSFNPDIVYF
-	-	TRBV7-9	TRBJ2-5	TGTGCCAGCAGCTTAGGAGGGGGGACAGCGCAAGAGACCCAGTACTTC	CASSLGGGTAQETQYF
many	TRBD1	TRBV2	TRBJ2-3	TGTGCCAGCAGTGGGACCGGACAGGTTTGGCAGTATTTT	CASSGTGQVWQYF
-	TRBD2	TRBV7-9	TRBJ2-2	TGTGCCAGCAGCCCCGGGGGGGCCAATTGGGAGCTGTTTTTT	CASSPGGANWELFF
many	-	TRBV4-1	TRBJ1-6	TGCGCCAGCAGCCAAGATCATCTCAGGAGCTCCTATAATTCACCCCTCCACTTT	CASSQDHLRSSYNSPLHF
-	-	TRBV29-1	TRBJ1-2	TGCAGCGCCAGCAGAGGGACAGGCTACACCTTC	CSASRGTGYTF
many	-	TRBV28	TRBJ1-2	TGTGCCAGCAGTTTACCCGAAGGGTTCGGCTATGGCTACACCTTC	CASSLPEGFGYGYTF
many	-	TRBV7-9	TRBJ1-1	TGTGCCAGCAGTCTAGGGGTCGGGATGGCTTTCTTT	CASSLGVGMAFF
-	-	TRBV2	TRBJ2-5	TGTGCCAGCAGTGTGTGGCAAGAGGCCCAGTACTTC	CASSVWQEAQYF
-	-	TRBV19	TRBJ2-2	TGTGCCAGTAGTATCGGACAGCTTAACACCGGGGAGCTGTTTTTT	CASSIGQLNTGELFF
-	TRBD1	TRBV20-1	TRBJ2-7	TGCAGTGCTAGGGACAGGGTATCCGAGCAGTACTTC	CSARDRVSEQYF
-	TRBD1	TRBV7-9	TRBJ1-1	TGTGCCAGCAGCTCCTCGGGACAGGGGGCGTCGGAAGCTTTCTTT	CASSSSGQGASEAFF